These T cell receptor beta chains were read from a single sample in a study of PD-1 blockade in mismatch repair-deficient tumors. Profiling relied on immunoSEQ multiplex PCR, and the TCRdb table lists in-frame clones only, not all of them. The table records over 20,000 clones, approximately 86% of them present only once. The sample in question was peripheral blood, obtained 12 weeks after starting pembrolizumab. The receptors shown here come from an adult with mismatch repair-deficient cancer. CDR3s include the opening cysteine and the closing phenylalanine or tryptophan. A D gene is named only where the DNA matches it firmly. Clone size is stated in some rows and not others, as once, few, many or a class when expanded.

size	V	D	J	DNA	CDR3
-	TRBV5-1	-	TRBJ1-1	TGCGCCAGCAGCTTGCGAAGGTACTTGAGCACTGAAGCTTTCTTT	CASSLRRYLSTEAFF
-	TRBV2	-	TRBJ2-3	TGTGCCAGCAGCGGACAGAGCACAGATACGCAGTATTTT	CASSGQSTDTQYF
-	TRBV28	-	TRBJ1-2	TGTGCCAGCAGTTTATACTATTTTTCTAACTATGGCTACACCTTC	CASSLYYFSNYGYTF
-	TRBV6-6	-	TRBJ1-4	TGTGCCAGCAGTAATGGGGCAGCGAATAATGAAAAACTGTTTTTT	CASSNGAANNEKLFF
-	TRBV10-2	TRBD2	TRBJ2-7	TGCGCCAGCAGCCAGAGGACTAGCGGGAGTTTTCAGGGGACCTACGAGCAGTACTTC	CASSQRTSGSFQGTYEQYF
-	TRBV10-2	TRBD1	TRBJ2-2	TGCGCCAGCAGACAGGGGGCCGACGGGGAGCTGTTTTTT	CASRQGADGELFF
-	TRBV21-1	-	TRBJ2-3	TGTGCCAGCAGCAAAGCAGTCCTAGGGAGCGGGGTTTCGCGCACAGATACGCAGTATTTT	CASSKAVLGSGVSRTDTQYF
-	TRBV10-3	TRBD1	TRBJ1-5	TGTGCCATCAGTGAGACAGGGGAGGGTCAGCCCCAGCATTTT	CAISETGEGQPQHF
-	TRBV6-4	TRBD1	TRBJ1-1	TGTGCCAGCAGGCCCAGGGGGGATAACACTGAAGCTTTCTTT	CASRPRGDNTEAFF
-	TRBV25-1	-	TRBJ1-1	TGTGCCTCCCAGGGTTTGAACACTGAAGCTTTCTTT	CASQGLNTEAFF
-	TRBV29-1	-	TRBJ2-3	TGCAGCGCCGGCGGCGGGGTAGGCGCAGATACGCAGTATTTT	CSAGGGVGADTQYF
-	TRBV5-4	TRBD2	TRBJ2-1	TGTGCCAGCAGCGAGGGGACTAGCGGGAGTGGGAGGGAGCAGTTCTTC	CASSEGTSGSGREQFF
-	TRBV6-1	-	TRBJ2-1	TGTGCCAGCAGTCATATTAAAGCTGAGCAGTTCTTC	CASSHIKAEQFF
once	TRBV5-8	-	TRBJ2-7	TGTGCCAGCAGCTGGACTTTCAGCTCCTACGAGCAGTACTTC	CASSWTFSSYEQYF
-	TRBV6-6	-	TRBJ2-1	TGTGCCAGCGCACGGGCATCCTACAATGAGCAGTTCTTC	CASARASYNEQFF
few	TRBV7-2	-	TRBJ2-2	TGTGCCAGCAGCTCAAATGGGGGCGCCGGGGAGCTGTTTTTT	CASSSNGGAGELFF
-	TRBV30	-	TRBJ2-7	TGTGCCTGGAGTGTACTATCGGGGACCGAGCAGTACTTC	CAWSVLSGTEQYF
-	TRBV6-6	-	TRBJ1-3	TGTGCCAGCAGTCAAGGGGTCTCTGGAAACACCATATATTTT	CASSQGVSGNTIYF
-	TRBV10-3	-	TRBJ1-4	TGTGCCATCAGTGCCGGTGAAAAACTGTTTTTT	CAISAGEKLFF
-	TRBV30	-	TRBJ2-5	TGTGCCTGGAGTTTTGGCACGGGCGGAAGGCTCCAAGAGACCCAGTACTTC	CAWSFGTGGRLQETQYF
-	TRBV10-3	-	TRBJ2-5	TGTGCCATCAGTGATAGCCGCTTAGAACAAGAGACCCAGTACTTC	CAISDSRLEQETQYF
-	TRBV11-3	-	TRBJ1-1	TGTGCCAGCAGCTCCGCAGGACAGCTGAACACTGAAGCTTTCTTT	CASSSAGQLNTEAFF
-	TRBV6-6	-	TRBJ1-5	TGTGCCAGCAGTTCCAGTGGCAGGGGCCCCTATCAGCCCCAGCATTTT	CASSSSGRGPYQPQHF
-	TRBV14	-	TRBJ2-3	TGTGCCAGCAGCCAAGGACTAAAATGGTTCACAGATACGCAGTATTTT	CASSQGLKWFTDTQYF
-	TRBV19	TRBD1	TRBJ1-1	TGTGCCAGTACCATAACAGGGGTTGGGACTGAAGCTTTCTTT	CASTITGVGTEAFF
-	TRBV6-1	-	TRBJ1-1	TGTGCCAGCAAGAAGATGGAGAACACTGAAGCTTTCTTT	CASKKMENTEAFF
-	TRBV2	TRBD1	TRBJ2-4	TGTGCCAGCAGTGAAGCAGTAAGGGGACAGGGAACGATAGCCAAAAACATTCAGTACTTC	CASSEAVRGQGTIAKNIQYF
-	TRBV5-6	TRBD1	TRBJ1-2	TGTGCCAGCAGCCCGTACGGACAGGGCCCCTCCTATCAGGGTGGTGGCTACACCTTC	CASSPYGQGPSYQGGGYTF
-	TRBV4-1	-	TRBJ2-7	TGCGCCAGCAGCCCGGGGAAGGCCAGGGGGGGCTACGAGCAGTACTTC	CASSPGKARGGYEQYF
-	TRBV5-4	-	TRBJ1-1	TGTGCCAGCAGCGGCACAGTGAACACTGAAGCTTTCTTT	CASSGTVNTEAFF
-	TRBV6-5	TRBD1	TRBJ1-1	TGTGCCAGCAGCGTCCTCGGGACAGGGTCTGAAGCTTTCTTT	CASSVLGTGSEAFF
-	TRBV27	-	TRBJ2-5	TGTGCCAGCAGTTCAACAGGAACCTGGGAGACCCAGTACTTC	CASSSTGTWETQYF
once	TRBV30	TRBD1	TRBJ1-5	TGTGCCTGGGATGACAGGGGCGGTCAGCCCCAGCATTTT	CAWDDRGGQPQHF
-	TRBV30	-	TRBJ2-7	TGTGCCTCAACCGGGACACCCTTCGACGAGCAGTACTTC	CASTGTPFDEQYF
-	TRBV10-3	-	TRBJ1-5	TGTGCCATCAGTTCGGGGGGATCCGGCCCCCAGCATTTT	CAISSGGSGPQHF
-	TRBV6-1	-	TRBJ2-7	TGTGCCAGCAGTTCGGGGGCCAGGGAGCAGTACTTC	CASSSGAREQYF
-	TRBV5-5	-	TRBJ1-1	TGTGCCAGCAGCTTGGAAGGGCGGGGATCGAACACTGAAGCTTTCTTT	CASSLEGRGSNTEAFF
-	TRBV28	-	TRBJ1-1	TGTGCCAGCAGTTTATCGACAGGCAATGAAGCTTTCTTT	CASSLSTGNEAFF
-	TRBV7-6	-	TRBJ2-5	TGTGCCAGCAGCTTAGGTTTGGACGAATCGGGGACCCAGTACTTC	CASSLGLDESGTQYF
-	TRBV5-1	TRBD2	TRBJ2-1	TGCGCCAGCAGCTTGGAACTAGCGGGAGTGAACGAGCAGTTCTTC	CASSLELAGVNEQFF
-	TRBV27	TRBD2	TRBJ2-7	TGTGCCAGCACCCGATCCGGGACTAATTTGTTGGAGCAGTACTTC	CASTRSGTNLLEQYF